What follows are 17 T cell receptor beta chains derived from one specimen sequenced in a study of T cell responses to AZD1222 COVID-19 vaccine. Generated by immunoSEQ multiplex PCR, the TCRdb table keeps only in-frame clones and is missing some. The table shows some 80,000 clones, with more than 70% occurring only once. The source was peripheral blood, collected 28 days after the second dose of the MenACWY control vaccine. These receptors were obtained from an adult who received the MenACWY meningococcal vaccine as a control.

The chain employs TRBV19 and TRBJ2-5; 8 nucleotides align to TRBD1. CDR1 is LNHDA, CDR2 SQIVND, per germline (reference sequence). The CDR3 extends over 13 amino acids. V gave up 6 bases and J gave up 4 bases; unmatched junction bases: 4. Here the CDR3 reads CASRAGGIETQYF. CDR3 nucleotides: TGTGCCAGTAGGGCAGGGGGCATAGAGACCCAGTACTTC.

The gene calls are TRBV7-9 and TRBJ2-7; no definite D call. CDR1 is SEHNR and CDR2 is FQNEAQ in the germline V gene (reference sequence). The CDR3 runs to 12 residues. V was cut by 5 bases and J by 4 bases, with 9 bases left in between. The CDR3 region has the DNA TGTGCCAGCAGCCCCACGGATTACGAGCAGTACTTC. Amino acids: CASSPTDYEQYF.

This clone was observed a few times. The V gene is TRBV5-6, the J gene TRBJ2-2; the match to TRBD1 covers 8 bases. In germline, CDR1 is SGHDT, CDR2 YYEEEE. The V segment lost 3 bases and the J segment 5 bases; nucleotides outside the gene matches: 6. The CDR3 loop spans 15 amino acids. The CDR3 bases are TGTGCCAGCAGCTGGAGGGACAGGTCAACCGGGGAGCTGTTTTTT. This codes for CASSWRDRSTGELFF.

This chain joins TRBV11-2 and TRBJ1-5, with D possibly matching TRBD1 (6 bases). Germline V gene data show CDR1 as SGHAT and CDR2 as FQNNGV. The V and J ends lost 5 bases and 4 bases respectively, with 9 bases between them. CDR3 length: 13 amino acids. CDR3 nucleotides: TGTGCCAGCAGCACACAGGGTAATCAGCCCCAGCATTTT. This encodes CASSTQGNQPQHF.

Here the CDR3 DNA reads TGTGCCAGCAGCCTGACAGGGGCGGGGGCCAACGTCCTGACTTTC. Protein sequence: CASSLTGAGANVLTF. The chain couples TRBV5-4 to TRBJ2-6, with 8 bases identical to TRBD1. This CDR3 is built from 15 residues. Looked up from germline, CDR1 is SGHNT and CDR2 is YYREEE (reference sequence). J lost 4 bases, V lost 4 bases, and 4 bases had no gene match.

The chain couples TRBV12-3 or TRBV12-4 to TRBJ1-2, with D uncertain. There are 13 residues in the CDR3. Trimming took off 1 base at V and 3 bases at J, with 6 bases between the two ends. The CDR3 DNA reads TGTGCCAGCAGTTTAGAGGGTCACTATGGCTACACCTTC. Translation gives CASSLEGHYGYTF.

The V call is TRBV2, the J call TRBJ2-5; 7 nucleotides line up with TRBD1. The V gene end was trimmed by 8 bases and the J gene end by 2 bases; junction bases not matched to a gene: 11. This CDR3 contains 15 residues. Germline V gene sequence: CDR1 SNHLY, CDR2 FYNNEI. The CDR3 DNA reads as TGTGCCAGCCAGTTCGGGGACAGCCGACAAGAGACCCAGTACTTC. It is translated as CASQFGDSRQETQYF.

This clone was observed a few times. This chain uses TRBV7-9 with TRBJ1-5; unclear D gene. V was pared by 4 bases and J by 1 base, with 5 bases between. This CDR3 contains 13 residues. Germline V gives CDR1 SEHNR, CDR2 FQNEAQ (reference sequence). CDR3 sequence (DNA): TGTGCCAGCAGCTCTGGGAGCAATCAGCCCCAGCATTTT. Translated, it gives CASSSGSNQPQHF.

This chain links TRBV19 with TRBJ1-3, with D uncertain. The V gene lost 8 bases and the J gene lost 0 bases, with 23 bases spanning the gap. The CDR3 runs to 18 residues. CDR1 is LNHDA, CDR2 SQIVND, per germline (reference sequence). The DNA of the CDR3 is TGTGCCAGTCTCACGCCGGGGAGCTCCGGGAGCTCTGGAAACACCATATATTTT. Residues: CASLTPGSSGSSGNTIYF. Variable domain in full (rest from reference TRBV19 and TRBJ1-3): DGGITQSPKYLFRKEGQNVTLSCEQNLNHDAMYWYRQDPGQGLRLIYYSQIVNDFQKGDIAEGYSVSREKKESFPLTVTSAQKNPTAFYLCASLTPGSSGSSGNTIYFGEGSWLTVV.

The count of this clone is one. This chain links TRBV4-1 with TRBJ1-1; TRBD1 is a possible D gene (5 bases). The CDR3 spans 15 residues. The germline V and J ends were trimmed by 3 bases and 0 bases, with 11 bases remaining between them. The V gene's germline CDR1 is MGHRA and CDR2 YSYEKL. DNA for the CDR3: TGCGCCAGCAGCCAGAGTGGACATTTGAACACTGAAGCTTTCTTT. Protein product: CASSQSGHLNTEAFF.

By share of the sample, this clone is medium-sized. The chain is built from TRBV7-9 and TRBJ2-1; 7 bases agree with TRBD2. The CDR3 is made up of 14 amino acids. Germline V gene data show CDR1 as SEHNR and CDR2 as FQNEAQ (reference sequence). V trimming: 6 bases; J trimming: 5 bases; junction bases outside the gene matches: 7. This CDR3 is CASSLTGTNNEQFF. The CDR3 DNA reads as TGTGCCAGCAGTCTTACCGGGACTAACAATGAGCAGTTCTTC.

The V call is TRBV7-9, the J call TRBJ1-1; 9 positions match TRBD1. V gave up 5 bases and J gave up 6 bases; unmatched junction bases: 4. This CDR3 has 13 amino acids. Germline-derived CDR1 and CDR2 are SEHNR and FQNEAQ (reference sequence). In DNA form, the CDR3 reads TGTGCCAGCAGCCGGACAGGGGCCCCTGAAGCTTTCTTT. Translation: CASSRTGAPEAFF.

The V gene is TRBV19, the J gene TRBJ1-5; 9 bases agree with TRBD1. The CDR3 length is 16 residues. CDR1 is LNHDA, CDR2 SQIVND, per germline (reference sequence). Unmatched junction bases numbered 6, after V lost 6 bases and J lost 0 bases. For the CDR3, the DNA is TGTGCCAGTAGCCGACAGGGGGGTAATAGCAATCAGCCCCAGCATTTT. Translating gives CASSRQGGNSNQPQHF.

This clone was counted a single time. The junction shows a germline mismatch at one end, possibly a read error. CDR3 sequence: CASSIGADRGIF. In nucleotides, the CDR3 is TGTGCCAGTAGTATCGGCGCGGACAGGGGAATCTTC. The V and J genes are TRBV19 and TRBJ1-2, with 9 bases that match TRBD1. The CDR3 totals 12 residues. CDR1 and CDR2 from the germline V gene are LNHDA and SQIVND (reference sequence).

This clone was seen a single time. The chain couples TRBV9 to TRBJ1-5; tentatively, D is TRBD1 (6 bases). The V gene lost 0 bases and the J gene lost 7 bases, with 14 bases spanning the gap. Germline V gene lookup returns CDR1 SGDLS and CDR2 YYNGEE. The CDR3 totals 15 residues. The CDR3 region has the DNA TGTGCCAGCAGCGTAGGCTGGGGGGCTTCGCAGCCCCAGCATTTT. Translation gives CASSVGWGASQPQHF.

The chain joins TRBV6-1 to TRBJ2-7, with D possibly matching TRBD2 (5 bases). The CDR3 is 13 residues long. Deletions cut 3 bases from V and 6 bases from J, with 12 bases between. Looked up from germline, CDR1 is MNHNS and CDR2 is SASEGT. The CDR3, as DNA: TGTGCCAGCAGTGAGATCGAGGGCCGCGAGCAGTACTTC. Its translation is CASSEIEGREQYF.

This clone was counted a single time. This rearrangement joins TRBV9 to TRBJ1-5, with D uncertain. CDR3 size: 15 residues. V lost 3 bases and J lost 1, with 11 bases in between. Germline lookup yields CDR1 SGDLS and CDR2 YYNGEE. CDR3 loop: CASSEGSGSNQPQHF. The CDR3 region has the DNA TGTGCCAGCAGCGAAGGGTCGGGCAGCAATCAGCCCCAGCATTTT.